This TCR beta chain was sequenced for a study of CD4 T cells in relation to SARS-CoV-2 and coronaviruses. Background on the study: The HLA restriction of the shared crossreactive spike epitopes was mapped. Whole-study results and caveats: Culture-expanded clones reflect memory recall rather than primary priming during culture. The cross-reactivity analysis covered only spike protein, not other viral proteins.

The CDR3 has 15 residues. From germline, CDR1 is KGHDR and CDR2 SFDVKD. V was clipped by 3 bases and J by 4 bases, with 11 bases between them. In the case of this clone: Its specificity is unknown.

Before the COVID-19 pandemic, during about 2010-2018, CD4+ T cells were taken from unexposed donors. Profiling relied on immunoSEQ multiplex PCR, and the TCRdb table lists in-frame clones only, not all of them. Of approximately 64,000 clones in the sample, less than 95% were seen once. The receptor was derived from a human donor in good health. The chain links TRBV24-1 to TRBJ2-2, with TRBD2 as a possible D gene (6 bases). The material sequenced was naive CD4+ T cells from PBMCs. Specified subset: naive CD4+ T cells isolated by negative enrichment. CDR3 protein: CATSDIRGSTGELFF. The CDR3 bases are TGTGCCACCAGTGATATCCGGGGGAGCACCGGGGAGCTGTTTTTT.